This T cell receptor beta chain was observed in a study of cytomegalovirus exposure and HLA in healthy donors (dated by TCRdb to the late 2010s). Context from the whole study: According to a later analysis, one platform produced both the roughly 120 validation repertoires and the 730 or so repertoires of the first cohort. The study aimed to test whether cataloging public T cell receptors could reveal signatures of past pathogen exposure. Besides the first cohort of 666 subjects, a separate validation cohort made up of roughly 130 different subjects was used. High-throughput TCR immunosequencing, statistical association of individual TCRs with disease status, and machine learning were combined to predict cytomegalovirus infection status.

The library was obtained by the immunoSEQ multiplex PCR assay. Regarding the original processing steps: A statistical classification framework was built for diagnosing cytomegalovirus status from the catalog of TCR beta chain sequences. TCRdb holds this immuneACCESS table with in-frame rearrangements only. Some clones are missing; in checked studies, unresolved V genes explain under half, and the rest has no known cause. The V and J calls and clone size were taken over from that table, and D and trimming were inferred from the DNA. Across this sample there are approximately 160,000 clones, with around 96% seen only once. Of the sample, around 0.9% is held by the ten largest clones. Donors formed part of the validation cohort, which comprised over a hundred subjects and was distinct from the first cohort of over 500 subjects. The V end gives up 4 bases and the J end 6 bases, leaving 13 bases in the junction not matched to a gene. In the germline V gene, CDR1 corresponds to KGHSH and CDR2 to LQKENI. Including cysteine and phenylalanine, the CDR3 has 17 amino acids. CDR3 DNA only is kept here, 51 bases in frame from base 1.

Points on this clone: This clone's antigen is unknown. The record has no base qualities; no much larger clone is one base away.

Points the paper makes about the study in general: The classifier was reported to diagnose cytomegalovirus status with high specificity and sensitivity in both the original and validation cohorts. The study gave a list of 150 to 200 TCR beta chains associated with cytomegalovirus. According to the authors, the approach could potentially be generalized to other disease states and immunological phenotypes. A few of the identified cytomegalovirus-associated TCR beta chains were confirmed in vitro to be specific for cytomegalovirus antigens. A later analysis had no HLA typing for the validation cohort, so co-occurrence there was scored across all 110 or so repertoires. While some public TCRs were present in many individuals, most TCR sequences turned up only very rarely across donors. A later analysis found that TCRs clustered in the first cohort also tended to co-occur in the approximately 120 validation repertoires, with approximately 95% of cluster scores above 0.

Specimen: PBMCs. This chain joins TRBV18 to TRBJ1-2, with 11 middle bases fitting TRBD1. This TCR came from a woman aged 18-29 years in good health and CMV-seronegative. The CDR3 loop reads CASSLAGTGGIIDGYTF. The nucleotide sequence reads as follows: TGTGCCAGCTCACTCGCCGGGACAGGGGGGATAATCGATGGCTACACCTTC.